The TCR beta chain under discussion was sequenced for a study of early T cells in non-severe SARS-CoV-2 infection. Study-level information: The study sequenced bulk RNA from unsorted whole blood, with chains unpaired. The study, taken as a whole, reports: VDJdb matches were skewed toward anti-spike CD8 T cell responses.

Concerning this clonotype: The antigen is not known.

As part of library construction, unique molecular identifiers were attached to individual cDNA molecules. TCRdb re-called the 5' RACE reads with MiXCR, one entry per CDR3 protein. The sample contains roughly 100,000 distinct CDR3 sequences, roughly 14% of which appear only once. The TCR originated in an adult who was a healthcare worker with PCR-confirmed SARS-CoV-2 infection or an uninfected control (not recorded which). Material: whole blood.

The CDR3 nucleotides read TGCAGCGTGGGGACAGGCGAAGAAGCTTTCTTT. This codes for CSVGTGEEAFF. The chain employs TRBV29-1 and TRBJ1-1, with TRBD1 matching over 8 bases. J lost 8 bases, V lost 6 bases, and 5 bases had no gene match. Per the germline V gene, CDR1 is SQVTM and CDR2 is ANQGSEA. This CDR3 is built from 11 residues.